This T cell receptor beta chain was sequenced in a study of blood T cells in healthy people across ages. Study at large: Template switching retrieved approximately one barcoded beta molecule for each two T cells. Study-wide results and caveats: The long-lived group displayed more naive CD4+ cells, plus higher diversity, than the aged donors did.

In this sample, this clonotype turned up many times. Its antigen is not known. Losses at the gene ends were 1 base for V and 4 bases for J; bases not matched to a gene: 5. The CDR3 has 15 amino acids. Germline loops: CDR1 DFQATT, CDR2 SNEGSKA (reference sequence). Sample-barcoded 5' priming and a J-beta primer mix drove a second PCR of about 6 to 12 cycles. The template-switch adaptor, which had 12 random nucleotides, put a tag on each cDNA molecule. MiXCR, run by TCRdb on the 5' RACE reads, gives a single entry per CDR3 protein. Of hundreds of thousands of distinct CDR3 sequences listed, approximately 31% are singletons.

The clonotype originates from a woman aged 80 or over in good health. The chain has TRBV20-1 and TRBJ2-1; TRBD1 matches 9 bases. The material sequenced was blood. CDR3 loop: CSARGQGGRYNEQFF. CDR3 DNA: TGCAGTGCTAGAGGACAGGGGGGGAGGTACAATGAGCAGTTCTTC.